The entry that follows covers one T cell receptor beta chain sequence. The antigen it recognizes is unknown. No base quality information exists; no much larger clone differs at one position. TCR CDR3 regions were amplified from genomic DNA by multiplex PCR using the deep immunoSEQ assay. Genomic DNA extracted from each cell subset was distributed evenly over all wells of several immunoSEQ 96-well plates, and each plate served as one replicate. For sorted subsets, approximately 210 ng genomic DNA, equal to tens of thousands of T cell genomes, was loaded into each replicate PCR. Purified libraries were quantified with a Qubit 3.0 fluorometer, sized on a Bioanalyzer 2100, and re-quantified with the KAPA Library Quantification kit. Every immunoSEQ 96-well plate was sequenced on a separate single-read 150-cycle Illumina NextSeq 550 flow cell. In the paper's pipeline: Because only junctional sequences without quality scores were contained in the immunoSEQ output, filtering matching that applied to full-length reads could not be performed. To assign V/J genes and CDR3, sequences were annotated against IMGT germline references using PyIR, a Python wrapper for IgBLAST v1.9. Reads with weak V/J assignments (E-value above 1e-6), missing CDR3, stop codons, out-of-frame junctions, or ambiguous translated residues were removed. V3J clonotypes were defined by identical inferred V gene, J gene, and CDR3 amino acid sequence. To compute the percentage overlap between repertoires, the number of shared unique clonotypes was divided by the size of the smaller repertoire. Three approaches were used to assess repertoire richness: RTK rarefaction, the Chao1 estimator, and Recon v2.1 estimates of unobserved clonotypes. Generation probabilities were computed with OLGA for all TCRbeta clonotypes obtained by the gDNA method from a few donors. TCRdb obtained this table from immuneACCESS and retained in-frame rearrangements with V and J assigned. These tables miss some clones; where compared with another copy, unresolved V genes account for less than half of the shortfall, and the remainder is unexplained. Clone size and the V and J calls come from that table; the DNA yielded D and trimming. The table for this sample lists millions of clones; roughly nine tenths of them were counted only once. The ten largest account for over 0.12% of the sample.

These data belong to a study of shared clonotypes between healthy human individuals (dated by TCRdb to 2018 to 2021). Describing the broader study: The cohort comprised a couple of women and a few men aged 18 to 49 years. Each donor's leukapheresis produced roughly between roughly 0.85 and 9.5 billion PBMCs. For each donor, three plates each were used for CD4 naive and CD4 memory, two plates were used for CD8 naive, and one plate was used for CD8 memory. To increase sequencing depth and limit assay-specific biases, TCR repertoire library preparation and sequencing were carried out by different laboratories using diverse techniques. To estimate repertoire size and how much clonotypes are shared between individuals, the study performed deep sequencing of blood TCR repertoires from a few healthy adults.

Overall study outcomes, separate from this receptor: Based on pairwise subsampling, the degree of clonotype sharing among donors was expected to be affected by sequencing depth. Sampling was restricted to blood, and TCR repertoires in tissue are likely to differ from TCR repertoires in blood. Naive subsets generally had larger estimated clonotype richness than memory subsets. The small number of donors limited the genetic and exposure-history diversity represented. When several donors were compared, the shared fraction of clonotypes was about 5% for naive CD4, less than 4% for naive CD8, about 2.4% for memory CD4, and about 0.36% for memory CD8. Compared with non-shared clonotypes, the clonotypes found in all four sorted-subset donors had higher generation probabilities. Incomplete sequencing was indicated by rarefaction of sorted-subset datasets, despite the large sequencing depth.

Spanning cysteine to phenylalanine, the CDR3 consists of 15 amino acids. Left in the record is the CDR3 DNA by itself, 45 bases read in frame from the first base. CDR1 and CDR2 are drawn from the germline V gene: SGHDT, YYEEEE. From V the trimming removes 4 bases and from J it removes 8 bases, while the gene matches leave 8 bases of the junction unaccounted for. Healthy HIV-negative adults with no recently reported acute infections or vaccinations were included as donors. Every donor was a Caucasian adult residing in Nashville, Tennessee, USA. Magnetic negative selection was used to enrich CD4+ T cells, after which naive cells were positively selected on CD45RA and the negative fraction became the memory subset. After blood collection by leukapheresis, PBMCs were isolated using Ficoll-Histopaque density gradient centrifugation and then cryopreserved in the vapor phase of liquid nitrogen. Analytical flow cytometry was used to check the purity and quantity of every magnetically sorted T cell population. From each sorted fraction, genomic DNA was isolated and quantified by UV absorbance on a Nanodrop 2000c.

The receptor comes from a man aged 18 to 30 in good health. Material for sequencing was naive CD4+ T cells sorted from blood. The sample's cell subset or site label, in plain terms: CD45RA+ positively selected. The sequence joins TRBV5-6 to TRBJ1-4; TRBD1 matches 10 bases in the middle. The DNA reads as follows: TGTGCCAGCAGCGGGAGGACAGGGGGGTACGAAAAACTGTTTTTT. Translated, this is CASSGRTGGYEKLFF.